This TCR beta chain was documented in a study of blood T cell repertoires in COVID-19. Study details: The origin of the acute and convalescent COVID-19 samples was the United States, Italy and Spain. From T cells, B-cell-depleted T cells, or PBMCs came the material, which was cDNA or gDNA.

V lost 6 bases to trimming and J lost 0 bases, with 12 bases between them. The CDR3 runs 14 residues. Germline V lookup: CDR1 SGHRS, CDR2 YFSETQ. Methods used by the authors: For nucleated cells, counts were estimated from reference gene primer amplification. Sequencing used immunoSEQ multiplex PCR; TCRdb keeps in-frame clones, though not all of them. V and J calls and clone size come straight from that table; D and trimming were deduced from the DNA. The repertoire consists of roughly 97,000 clones, with around 85% occurring once and the leading ten covering 2.5% to 3.5%. This chain links TRBV5-1 with TRBJ1-2; D uncertain. What was sequenced was peripheral blood. This TCR came from a woman older than 75 with active or convalescent COVID-19. The DNA for the CDR3 is TGCGCCAGCACCCCCTCCGGTTCTAACTATGGCTACACCTTC. Protein: CASTPSGSNYGYTF.